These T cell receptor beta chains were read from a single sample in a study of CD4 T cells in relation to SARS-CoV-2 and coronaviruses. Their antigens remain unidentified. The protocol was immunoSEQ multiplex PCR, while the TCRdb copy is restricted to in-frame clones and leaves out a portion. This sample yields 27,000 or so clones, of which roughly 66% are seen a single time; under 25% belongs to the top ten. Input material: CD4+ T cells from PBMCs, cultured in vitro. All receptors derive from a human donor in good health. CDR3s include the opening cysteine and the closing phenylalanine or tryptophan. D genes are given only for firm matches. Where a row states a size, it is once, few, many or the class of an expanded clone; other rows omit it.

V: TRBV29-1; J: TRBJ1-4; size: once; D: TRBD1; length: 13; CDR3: CSVRTGVNEKLFF; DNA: TGCAGCGTCAGGACAGGGGTTAATGAAAAACTGTTTTTT
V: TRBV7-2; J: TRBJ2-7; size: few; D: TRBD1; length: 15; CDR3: CASTVTGTGIYEQYF; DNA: TGTGCCAGCACCGTTACCGGGACAGGTATCTACGAGCAGTACTTC
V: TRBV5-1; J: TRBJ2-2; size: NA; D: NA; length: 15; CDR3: CASSLGHLRDGELFF; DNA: TGCGCCAGCAGCTTGGGACATCTAAGGGACGGGGAGCTGTTTTTT
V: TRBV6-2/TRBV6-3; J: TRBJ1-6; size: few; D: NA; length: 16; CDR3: CASSSPGASTPSPLHF; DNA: TGTGCCAGCAGTTCGCCGGGGGCATCCACCCCTTCACCCCTCCACTTT
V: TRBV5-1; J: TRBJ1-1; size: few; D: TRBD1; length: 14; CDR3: CASSLGRGRGEAFF; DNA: TGCGCCAGCAGCTTGGGCAGGGGGCGCGGTGAAGCTTTCTTT
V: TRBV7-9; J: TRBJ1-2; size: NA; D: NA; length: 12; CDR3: CASSFESYGYTF; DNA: TGTGCCAGCAGCTTCGAGAGCTATGGCTACACCTTC
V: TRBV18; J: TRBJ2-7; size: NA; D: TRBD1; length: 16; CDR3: CASSLLDRGYSYEQYF; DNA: TGTGCCAGCTCACTTCTGGACAGGGGGTATTCCTACGAGCAGTACTTC
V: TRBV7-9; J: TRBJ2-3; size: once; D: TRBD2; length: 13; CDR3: CASYLAGTDTQYF; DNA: TGTGCCAGCTACCTAGCGGGCACAGATACGCAGTATTTT
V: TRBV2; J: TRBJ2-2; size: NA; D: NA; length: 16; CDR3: CASTLTIADRGGELFF; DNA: TGTGCCAGCACTCTGACTATTGCGGACCGAGGAGGGGAGCTGTTTTTT
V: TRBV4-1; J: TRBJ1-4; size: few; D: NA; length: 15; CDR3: CASSRTGTPNEKLFF; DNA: TGCGCCAGCAGCCGCACCGGGACACCTAATGAAAAACTGTTTTTT
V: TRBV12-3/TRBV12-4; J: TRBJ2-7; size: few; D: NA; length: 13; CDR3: CASSLGAPYEQYF; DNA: TGTGCCAGCAGTTTGGGCGCCCCCTACGAGCAGTACTTC
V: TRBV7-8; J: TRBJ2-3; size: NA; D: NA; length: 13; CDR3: CASSHGGTDTQYF; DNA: TGTGCCAGCAGCCACGGGGGCACAGATACGCAGTATTTT
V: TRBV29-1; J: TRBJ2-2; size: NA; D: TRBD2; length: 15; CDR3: CSVRLAGGPAGELFF; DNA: TGCAGCGTTCGACTAGCGGGAGGGCCTGCCGGGGAGCTGTTTTTT
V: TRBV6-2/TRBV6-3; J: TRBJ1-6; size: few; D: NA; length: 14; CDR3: CASSQSSYNSPLHF; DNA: TGTGCCAGCAGTCAGAGCTCCTATAATTCACCCCTCCACTTT
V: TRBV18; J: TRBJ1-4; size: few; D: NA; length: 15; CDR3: CASSPEGGRNEKLFF; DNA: TGTGCCAGCTCCCCCGAGGGGGGGCGTAATGAAAAACTGTTTTTT
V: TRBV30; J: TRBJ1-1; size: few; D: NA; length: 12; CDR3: CAWTNPDTEAFF; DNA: TGTGCCTGGACCAACCCGGACACTGAAGCTTTCTTT
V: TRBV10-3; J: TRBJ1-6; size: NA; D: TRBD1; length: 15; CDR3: CAISLTGGSNSPLHF; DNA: TGTGCCATCAGCCTCACAGGGGGGAGTAATTCACCCCTCCACTTT
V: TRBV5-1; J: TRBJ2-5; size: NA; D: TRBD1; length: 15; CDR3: CASGVLDREEETQYF; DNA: TGCGCCAGCGGCGTACTGGACAGGGAGGAGGAGACCCAGTACTTC
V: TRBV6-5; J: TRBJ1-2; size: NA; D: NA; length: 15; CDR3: CASRLEVGRGYGYTF; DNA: TGTGCCAGCAGGCTAGAGGTCGGCCGTGGCTATGGCTACACCTTC
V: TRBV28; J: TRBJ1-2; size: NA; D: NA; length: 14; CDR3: CASSFVGAGFGYTF; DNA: TGTGCCAGCAGTTTCGTAGGGGCAGGGTTTGGCTACACCTTC
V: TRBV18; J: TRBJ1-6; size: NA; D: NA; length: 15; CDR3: CASSTPEGGGSPLHF; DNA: TGTGCCAGCTCGACACCAGAGGGGGGAGGTTCACCCCTCCACTTT
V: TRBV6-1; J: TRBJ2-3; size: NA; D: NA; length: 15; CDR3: CASSEVWGGTDTQYF; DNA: TGTGCCAGCAGTGAGGTGTGGGGGGGCACAGATACGCAGTATTTT
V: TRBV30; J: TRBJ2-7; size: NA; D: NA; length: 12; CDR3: CAWSGQGNEQYF; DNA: TGTGCCTGGAGTGGTCAGGGAAACGAGCAGTACTTC
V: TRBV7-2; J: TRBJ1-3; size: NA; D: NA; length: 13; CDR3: CASSLGKRNTIYF; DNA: TGTGCCAGCAGCCTTGGGAAACGAAACACCATATATTTT
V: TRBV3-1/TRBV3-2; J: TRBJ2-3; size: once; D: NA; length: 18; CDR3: CASSQKGITTFSTDTQYF; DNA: TGTGCCAGCAGCCAAAAGGGCATTACAACTTTTAGCACAGATACGCAGTATTTT
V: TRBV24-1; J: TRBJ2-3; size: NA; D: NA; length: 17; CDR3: CATSDSLRSPSTDTQYF; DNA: TGTGCCACCAGTGATTCCCTCCGGTCTCCAAGCACAGATACGCAGTATTTT
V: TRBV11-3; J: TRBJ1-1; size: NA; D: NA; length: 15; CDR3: CASSLRSGVGTEAFF; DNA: TGTGCCAGCAGCTTACGATCTGGGGTTGGCACTGAAGCTTTCTTT
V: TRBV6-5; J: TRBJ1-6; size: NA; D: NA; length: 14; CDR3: CASSYLGLYSPLHF; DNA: TGTGCCAGCAGTTACTTAGGACTCTATTCACCCCTCCACTTT
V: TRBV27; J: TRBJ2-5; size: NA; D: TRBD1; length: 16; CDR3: CASSLSRTGEGETQYF; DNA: TGTGCCAGCAGTTTATCGAGGACAGGGGAGGGGGAGACCCAGTACTTC
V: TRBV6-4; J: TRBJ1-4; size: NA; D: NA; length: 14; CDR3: CASSESASNEKLFF; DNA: TGTGCCAGCAGTGAGAGCGCGAGTAATGAAAAACTGTTTTTT
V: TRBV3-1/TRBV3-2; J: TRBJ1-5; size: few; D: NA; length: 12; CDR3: CASSQSNQPQHF; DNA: TGTGCCAGCAGCCAATCCAATCAGCCCCAGCATTTT
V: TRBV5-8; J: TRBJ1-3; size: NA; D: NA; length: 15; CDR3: CASSSLGPAVGTIYF; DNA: TGTGCCAGCAGCTCGCTGGGACCGGCGGTGGGGACCATATATTTT
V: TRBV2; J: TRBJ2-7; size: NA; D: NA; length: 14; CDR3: CASRGRGEGYEQYF; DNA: TGTGCCAGCAGGGGCAGGGGGGAGGGCTACGAGCAGTACTTC
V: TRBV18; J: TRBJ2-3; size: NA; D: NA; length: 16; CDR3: CASSPGSQGRSDTQYF; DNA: TGTGCCAGCTCACCCGGCTCGCAGGGGAGATCCGATACGCAGTATTTT
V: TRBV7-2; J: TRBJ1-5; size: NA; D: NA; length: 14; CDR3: CASSLALLNQPQHF; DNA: TGTGCCAGCAGCTTAGCACTGCTCAATCAGCCCCAGCATTTT
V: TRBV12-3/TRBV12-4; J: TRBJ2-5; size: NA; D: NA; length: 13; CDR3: CASRQGSLETQYF; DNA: TGTGCCAGCAGACAAGGGTCTTTGGAGACCCAGTACTTC
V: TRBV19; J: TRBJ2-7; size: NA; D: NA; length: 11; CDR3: CATGATVEQYF; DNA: TGTGCCACAGGGGCCACGGTCGAGCAGTACTTC
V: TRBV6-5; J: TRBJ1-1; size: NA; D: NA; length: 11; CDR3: CASYRDTEAFF; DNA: TGTGCCAGTTACCGGGACACTGAAGCTTTCTTT
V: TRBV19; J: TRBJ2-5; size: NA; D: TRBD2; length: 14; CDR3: CASSWREGRETQYF; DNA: TGTGCCAGTAGTTGGCGGGAGGGCCGAGAGACCCAGTACTTC
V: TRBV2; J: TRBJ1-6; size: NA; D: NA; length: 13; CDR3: CASTALTDSPLHF; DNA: TGTGCCAGCACCGCCCTGACTGATTCACCCCTCCACTTT
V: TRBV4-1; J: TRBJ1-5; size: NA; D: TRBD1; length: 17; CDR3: CASSQDYGTGGDQPQHF; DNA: TGCGCCAGCAGCCAAGATTACGGAACAGGGGGCGATCAGCCCCAGCATTTT
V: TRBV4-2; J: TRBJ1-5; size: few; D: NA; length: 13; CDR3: CASSQYNNQPQHF; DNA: TGTGCCAGCAGCCAGTATAACAATCAGCCCCAGCATTTT
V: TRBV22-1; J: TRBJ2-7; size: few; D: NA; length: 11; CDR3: CPGSDRREQYF; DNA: TGTCCTGGGAGCGACCGGAGGGAGCAGTACTTC
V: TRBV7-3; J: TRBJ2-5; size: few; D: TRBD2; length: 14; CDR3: CASSQNGGVETQYF; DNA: TGTGCCAGCAGCCAAAATGGGGGGGTGGAGACCCAGTACTTC
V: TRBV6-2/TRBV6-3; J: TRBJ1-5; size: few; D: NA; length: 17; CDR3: CASSPPVGGLRGQPQHF; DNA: TGTGCCAGCAGTCCACCGGTGGGGGGGCTACGGGGTCAGCCCCAGCATTTT
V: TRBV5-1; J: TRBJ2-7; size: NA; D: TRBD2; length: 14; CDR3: CASSLGTSLYEQYF; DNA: TGCGCCAGCAGCCTCGGGACTAGTCTTTACGAGCAGTACTTC
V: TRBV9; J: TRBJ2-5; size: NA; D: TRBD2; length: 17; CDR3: CASSVGVFGLAKETQYF; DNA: TGTGCCAGCAGCGTAGGTGTTTTCGGACTAGCGAAAGAGACCCAGTACTTC
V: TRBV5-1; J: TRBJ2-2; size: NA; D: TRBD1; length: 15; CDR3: CASSSGQGITGELFF; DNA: TGCGCCAGCAGCTCTGGACAGGGGATAACCGGGGAGCTGTTTTTT
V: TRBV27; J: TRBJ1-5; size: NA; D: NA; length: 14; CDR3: CASRGGNSNQPQHF; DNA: TGTGCCAGCAGGGGAGGGAATAGCAATCAGCCCCAGCATTTT
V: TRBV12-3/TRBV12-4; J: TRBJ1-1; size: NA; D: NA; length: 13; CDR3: CASTQGPNTEAFF; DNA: TGTGCCAGCACCCAAGGACCGAACACTGAAGCTTTCTTT
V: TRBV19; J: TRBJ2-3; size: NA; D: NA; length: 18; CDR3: CASSIDLGLGVSTDTQYF; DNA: TGTGCCAGTAGTATAGATTTGGGATTGGGAGTGAGCACAGATACGCAGTATTTT
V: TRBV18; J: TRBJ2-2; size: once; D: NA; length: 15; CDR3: CASSPPTFYIGELFF; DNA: TGTGCCAGCTCACCTCCAACTTTTTATATCGGGGAGCTGTTTTTT
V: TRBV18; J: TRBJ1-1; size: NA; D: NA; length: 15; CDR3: CASSPESGARTEAFF; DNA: TGTGCCAGCTCACCCGAGTCGGGGGCGCGGACTGAAGCTTTCTTT